One and the same sample provided the 18 T cell receptor beta chains below, sequenced in a study. TCRdb passed the 5' RACE reads through MiXCR, listing each CDR3 protein once. The sample holds tens of thousands of distinct CDR3 sequences, 15% to 20% seen once. The sequencing input was naive CD4+ T cells sorted from blood. Subset noted: naive CD4+ T cells, CD4+CD45RA+CD25-. The origin of the receptors is a female donor with breast cancer.

The V call is TRBV20-1, the J call TRBJ2-5, with D perhaps given as TRBD1 or TRBD2 (5 bases each). Trimming took 2 bases from V and 4 from J, leaving 17 bases between them. The CDR3 is 15 residues long. Germline loops: CDR1 DFQATT, CDR2 SNEGSKA (reference sequence). CDR3 in amino acids: CSARMRDPGRETQYF. CDR3 coding DNA: TGCAGTGCTAGAATGAGGGACCCCGGGCGAGAGACCCAGTACTTC.

The rearrangement uses TRBV20-1 and TRBJ2-3; no definite D call. Germline V gene sequence: CDR1 DFQATT, CDR2 SNEGSKA (reference sequence). Trimming removed 0 bases at V and 2 bases at J, with 12 bases between. This CDR3 comprises 15 residues. The CDR3 nucleotides read TGCAGTGCTAGAGATTCAGGTTTCAACACAGATACGCAGTATTTT. Translated: CSARDSGFNTDTQYF.

In the case of this clonotype: The junction shows a germline mismatch at one end, possibly a read error. The gene calls are TRBV7-3 and TRBJ2-5, with TRBD2 identical over 13 bases. There are 16 residues in the CDR3. Per the germline V gene, CDR1 is SGHTA and CDR2 is FQGTGA. CDR3 sequence: CASSLGTSGTQETRYF. The CDR3 coding sequence is TGTGCCAGCAGCTTAGGGACTAGCGGGACCCAAGAGACCCGGTACTTC. The whole variable domain, filled in from reference TRBV7-3 and TRBJ2-5, reads GAGVSQTPSNKVTEKGKYVELRCDPISGHTALYWYRQSLGQGPEFLIYFQGTGAADDSGLPNDRFFAVRPEGSVSTLKIQRTERGDSAVYLCASSLGTSGTQETRYFGPGTRLLVL.

This clonotype came up a few times. This rearrangement joins TRBV19 to TRBJ1-4; D gene uncertain. Germline assignment: CDR1 LNHDA and CDR2 SQIVND (reference sequence). The V gene lost 6 bases and the J gene lost 11 bases, with 10 bases spanning the gap. This CDR3 is built from 11 residues. Here the CDR3 DNA reads TGTGCCAGTAGGGATGAGCGGAAACTGTTTTTT. As protein: CASRDERKLFF.

Sample share makes this clonotype medium-sized. This chain connects TRBV20-1 to TRBJ1-5; TRBD1 matches at 7 bases. Germline V lookup: CDR1 DFQATT, CDR2 SNEGSKA (reference sequence). The CDR3 spans 12 residues. CDR3 region: CSGTDNNQPQHF. CDR3 DNA: TGCAGCGGGACAGATAATAATCAGCCCCAGCATTTT.

A few counts support this clonotype. This chain joins TRBV12-3 or TRBV12-4 and TRBJ2-7; D is ambiguous. V was cut by 5 bases and J by 6 bases, with 23 bases left in between. The CDR3 loop spans 16 amino acids. The CDR3 bases are TGTGCCAGCAGTCCCCGAACAATGGGAAGCTTGGCCGAGCAGTACTTC. The encoded protein is CASSPRTMGSLAEQYF.

V usage is TRBV29-1 and J usage is TRBJ2-1, with D hard to call. The CDR3 contains 13 residues. CDR1 is SQVTM and CDR2 is ANQGSEA in the germline V gene. The V and J ends lost 0 bases and 5 bases respectively, with 8 bases between them. Here the CDR3 DNA reads TGCAGCGTTGAAGATCGCCTGCACAATGAGCAGTTCTTC. It is translated as CSVEDRLHNEQFF.

In the case of this clonotype: A much larger clone differs by one base, so this may be a read error. The chain combines TRBV5-1 with TRBJ2-7, with D possibly TRBD1 on 6 matching bases. CDR3 length: 14 residues. The V gene lost 2 bases and the J gene lost 5 bases, with 14 bases spanning the gap. In germline, CDR1 is SGHRS, CDR2 YFSETQ. The CDR3 DNA follows: TGCGCCAGCAGCTTCAGGCGGAACAGGGACGAGCAGTACTTC. It translates to CASSFRRNRDEQYF. The full variable domain, in which reference TRBV5-1 and TRBJ2-7 provide the parts outside the CDR3, is KAGVTQTPRYLIKTRGQQVTLSCSPISGHRSVSWYQQTPGQGLQFLFEYFSETQRNKGNFPGRFSGRQFSNSRSEMNVSTLELGDSALYLCASSFRRNRDEQYFGPGTRLTVT.

This clonotype was detected only a few times. The V gene is TRBV20-1, the J gene TRBJ2-7; 9 positions match TRBD2. CDR1 is DFQATT, CDR2 SNEGSKA, per germline (reference sequence). Trimming at V came to 3 bases and at J to 4 bases, leaving 4 bases not matched to a gene. The CDR3 is 13 residues long. The CDR3 DNA sequence: TGCAGTGCTAGTAGCGGGAGTTTGTACGAGCAGTACTTC. Translation: CSASSGSLYEQYF.

Remarks on this clonotype: With a much larger clone just one base away, this may be a read error. The V gene is TRBV10-1, the J gene TRBJ1-1, with no clear D. CDR3 length: 14 residues. The germline CDR1 and CDR2 sequences are WNHNN and SYGVQD (reference sequence). DNA for the CDR3: TGCGCCAGCAGCCCCGGACTGGGGAACACTGGAGCTTTCTTT. It encodes CASSPGLGNTGAFF.

This clonotype was seen a handful of times. V and J are TRBV20-1 and TRBJ1-5, with TRBD1 matching over 9 bases. This CDR3 region has 14 residues. The V gene end was trimmed by 5 bases and the J gene end by 2 bases; junction bases not matched to a gene: 4. The germline V gene has CDR1 DFQATT and CDR2 SNEGSKA (reference sequence). The CDR3: CSAGDRVGNQPQHF. DNA of the CDR3: TGCAGTGCTGGGGACAGGGTGGGCAATCAGCCCCAGCATTTT.

The sample holds a few counts of this clonotype. The chain couples TRBV5-1 to TRBJ1-2, with a possible D match to TRBD1 (5 bases). The CDR3 spans 16 residues. V lost 4 bases and J lost 0, with 16 bases in between. Germline CDR1 and CDR2: SGHRS and YFSETQ. CDR3 sequence reads: CASSLGEGRPNYGYTF. CDR3 bases: TGCGCCAGCAGCCTAGGGGAGGGGAGACCTAACTATGGCTACACCTTC.

The chain joins TRBV7-3 to TRBJ2-5; maybe TRBD2 (6 bases). The V end lost 5 bases, the J end lost 3 bases, and 10 bases lay between the germline ends. Germline loops: CDR1 SGHTA, CDR2 FQGTGA. This CDR3 is 13 amino acids long. CDR3 sequence (DNA): TGTGCCAGCAGCCGGAAGCGGGAAGAGACCCAGTACTTC. It yields the protein CASSRKREETQYF.

Points on this clonotype: Being one base from a much bigger clone, this may be a read error. A read error is likely, as this CDR3 ends without the conserved phenylalanine or tryptophan. The rearrangement joins TRBV12-3 or TRBV12-4 to TRBJ1-1, with no clear D. Trimming removed 3 bases at V and 8 bases at J, with 16 bases between. The CDR3 is 14 amino acids. CDR3 sequence (DNA): TGTGCCAGCAGTTTCGAGCTGTTCCTACCCGAAGCTTTCTCT. Translated: CASSFELFLPEAFS.

This clonotype was observed many times. The chain couples TRBV5-1 to TRBJ1-5; D is ambiguous. With 0 bases removed from V and 3 bases from J, the gap between germline ends came to 10 bases. The CDR3 spans 15 residues. Germline lookup yields CDR1 SGHRS and CDR2 YFSETQ. This CDR3 reads CASSLVPGNNQPQHF. CDR3 sequence (DNA): TGCGCCAGCAGCTTGGTACCTGGCAACAATCAGCCCCAGCATTTT.

This clonotype was counted at least ten times. The chain carries TRBV20-1 and TRBJ1-2; TRBD1 aligns across 8 bases. The germline CDR1 and CDR2 sequences are DFQATT and SNEGSKA (reference sequence). The length of the CDR3 is 18 residues. With 1 base clipped from V and 4 bases from J, the junction kept 17 bases outside the gene matches. This CDR3 reads CSARAGSTPGGDGYGYTF. In DNA, the CDR3 is TGCAGTGCTAGAGCGGGATCCACTCCAGGGGGCGATGGCTATGGCTACACCTTC.

V and J are TRBV18 and TRBJ2-6; 9 nucleotides match TRBD1. This CDR3 is built from 18 residues. Germline-derived CDR1 and CDR2 are KGHSH and LQKENI. J lost 2 bases, V lost 5 bases, and 10 bases had no gene match. The CDR3 reads CASSATPGQGTGANVLTF. The CDR3 nucleotides are TGTGCCAGCTCAGCAACTCCGGGACAGGGCACTGGGGCCAACGTCCTGACTTTC.

This clonotype was seen a few times. The CDR3 nucleotides are TGCAGTGCTAGAGATAATTTGAACACTGAAGCTTTCTTT. Residues: CSARDNLNTEAFF. V usage is TRBV20-1 and J usage is TRBJ1-1; unclear D gene. The CDR3 contains 13 residues. The germline V gene has CDR1 DFQATT and CDR2 SNEGSKA (reference sequence). V was clipped by 0 bases and J by 0 bases, with 5 bases between them.